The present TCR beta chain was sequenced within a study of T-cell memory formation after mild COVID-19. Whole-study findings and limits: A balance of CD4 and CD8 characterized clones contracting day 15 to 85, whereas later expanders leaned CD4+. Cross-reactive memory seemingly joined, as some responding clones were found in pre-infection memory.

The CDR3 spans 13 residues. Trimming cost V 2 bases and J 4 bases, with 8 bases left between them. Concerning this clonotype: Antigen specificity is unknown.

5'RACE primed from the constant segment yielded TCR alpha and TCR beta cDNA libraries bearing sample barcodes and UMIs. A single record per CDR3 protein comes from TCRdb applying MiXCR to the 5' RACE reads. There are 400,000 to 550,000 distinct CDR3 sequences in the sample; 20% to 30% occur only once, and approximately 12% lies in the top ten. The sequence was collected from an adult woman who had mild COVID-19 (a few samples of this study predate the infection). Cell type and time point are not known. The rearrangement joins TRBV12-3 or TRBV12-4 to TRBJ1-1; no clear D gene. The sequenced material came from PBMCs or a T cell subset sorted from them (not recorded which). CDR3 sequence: CASSLSASTEAFF. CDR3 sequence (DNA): TGTGCCAGCAGTTTAAGTGCCAGCACTGAAGCTTTCTTT.